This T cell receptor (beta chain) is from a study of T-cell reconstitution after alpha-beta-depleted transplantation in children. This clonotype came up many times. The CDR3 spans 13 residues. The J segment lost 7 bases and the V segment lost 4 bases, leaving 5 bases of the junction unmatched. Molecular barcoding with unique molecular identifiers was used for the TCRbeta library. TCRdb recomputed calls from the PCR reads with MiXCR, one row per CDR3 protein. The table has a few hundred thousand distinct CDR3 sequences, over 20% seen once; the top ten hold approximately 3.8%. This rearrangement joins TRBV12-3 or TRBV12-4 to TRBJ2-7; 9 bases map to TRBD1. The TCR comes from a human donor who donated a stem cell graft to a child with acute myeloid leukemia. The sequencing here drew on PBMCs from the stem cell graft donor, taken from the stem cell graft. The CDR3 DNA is TGTGCCAGCAGTTGGACAGGGGTGGGTGAGCAGTACTTC. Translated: CASSWTGVGEQYF.